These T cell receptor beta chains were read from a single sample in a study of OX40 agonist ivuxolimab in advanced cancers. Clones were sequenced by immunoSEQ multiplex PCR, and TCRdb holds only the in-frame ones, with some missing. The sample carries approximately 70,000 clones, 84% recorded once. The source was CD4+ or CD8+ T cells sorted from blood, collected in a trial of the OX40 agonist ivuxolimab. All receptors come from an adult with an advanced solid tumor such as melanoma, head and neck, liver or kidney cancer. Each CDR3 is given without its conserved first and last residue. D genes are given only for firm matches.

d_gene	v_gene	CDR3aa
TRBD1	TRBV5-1	ASSLQGAGTGELF
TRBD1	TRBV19	ASSPQDSRGPGGGYT
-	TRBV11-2	ASSLEGSQPGANVLT
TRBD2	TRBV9	ASSGSSGRGGNEQF
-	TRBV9	ASSVDGYYGYT
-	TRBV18	ASSPPFSPSYEQY
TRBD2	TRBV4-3	ASSRTSGGEFHEQF
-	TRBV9	ASSVGPLNGDTGELF
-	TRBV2	ASSDLLTGPNAEAF
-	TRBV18	ASSPPLLGYTEAF
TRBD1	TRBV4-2	ASSQDYRTGGEQPQH
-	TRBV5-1	ASSGLTGNTEAF
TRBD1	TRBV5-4	ASSPAGQGAITDTQY
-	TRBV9	ASTSASGNTIY
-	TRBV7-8	ASSSGTRVADTQY
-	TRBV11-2	ASSSLFRSYNEQF
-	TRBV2	ASRGGLFGNTIY
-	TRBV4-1	ASSPGRNYGYT
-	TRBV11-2	ASSVLVGELF
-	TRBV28	ASSLWGRGQETQY
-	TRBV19	ASKVGGSSGNTIY
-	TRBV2	ASRLTPNEQY
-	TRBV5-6	ASSFYRDLLIGANVLT
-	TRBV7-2	ASSPRGSYQETQY
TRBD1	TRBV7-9	ASSLGQVNTEAF
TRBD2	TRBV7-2	ASSGLAGVSTGELF
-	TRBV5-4	ASSWVSSGAYEQY
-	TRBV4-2	ASSHYRDKDGYT